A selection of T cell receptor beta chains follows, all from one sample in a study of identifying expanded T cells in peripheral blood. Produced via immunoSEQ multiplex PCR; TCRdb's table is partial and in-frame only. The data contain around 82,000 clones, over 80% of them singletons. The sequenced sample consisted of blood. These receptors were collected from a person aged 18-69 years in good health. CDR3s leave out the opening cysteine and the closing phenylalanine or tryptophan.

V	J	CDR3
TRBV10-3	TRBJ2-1	AISVGTSGRPYNEQF
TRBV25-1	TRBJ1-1	ASRITEHTEAF
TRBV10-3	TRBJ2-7	AISAGGYEQY
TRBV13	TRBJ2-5	ASSIGTGQETQY
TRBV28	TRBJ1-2	ASSLLTGNYGYT
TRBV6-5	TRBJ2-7	ASSYDSGFYEQY
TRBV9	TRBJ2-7	ASSVEGLEQY
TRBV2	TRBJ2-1	ASRGDSYNEQF
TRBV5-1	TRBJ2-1	ASSLGQANNEQF
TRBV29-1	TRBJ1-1	SVRLLGESTEAF
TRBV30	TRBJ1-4	AWSFRGRGGNEKLF
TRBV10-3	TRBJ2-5	AITRDPQETQY
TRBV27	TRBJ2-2	ASSFLAGQGAGGELF
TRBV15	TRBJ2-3	ATSRDWASGSGGDTQY
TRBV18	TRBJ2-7	ASSPQGTGAYEQY
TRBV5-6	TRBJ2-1	ASSLGLAGLEQF
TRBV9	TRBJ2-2	ASSPSNLPGELF
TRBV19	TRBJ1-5	ASSIGLQGLSNQPQH
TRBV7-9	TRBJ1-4	ASSSWTGRLEKLF
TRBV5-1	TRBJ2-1	ASSVSGYNEQF
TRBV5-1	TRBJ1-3	ASSFNSDSSGNTIY
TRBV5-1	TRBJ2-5	ASTEGETQY
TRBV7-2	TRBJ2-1	ASSPSKDRAHNEQF
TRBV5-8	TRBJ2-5	ASRRDRGPQETQY
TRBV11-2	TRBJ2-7	ASSLDHRDGDEQY
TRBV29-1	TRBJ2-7	SVVLPGQASYEQY
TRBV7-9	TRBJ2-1	ASSLNGGNEQF
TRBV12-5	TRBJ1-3	ASGLVVGTGLTSGNTIY
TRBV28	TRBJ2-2	ASSRDRSGELF
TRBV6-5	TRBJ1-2	ASRAGQARGYT
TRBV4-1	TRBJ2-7	ASSQRGGALSYEQY
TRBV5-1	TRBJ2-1	ASSFRLLGHIDNEQF
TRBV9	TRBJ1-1	ASSVGLITEAF
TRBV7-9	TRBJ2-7	ASSSLVGPQGGEQY
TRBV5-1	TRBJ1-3	ASSLGGPSSGNTIY
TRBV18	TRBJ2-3	ASSLGTSGTDTQY
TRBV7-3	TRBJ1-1	ASSPGTEGSRAF
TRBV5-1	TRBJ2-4	ASSPNPLRSPVAKNIQY
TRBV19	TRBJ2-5	ASSLLTGQGETQY
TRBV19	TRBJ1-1	ASSLGQGRTEAF
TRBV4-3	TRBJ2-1	ASSQSRDQQF
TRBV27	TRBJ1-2	ATLSSGTGYT
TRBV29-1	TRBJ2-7	SVRGTDRVYEQY
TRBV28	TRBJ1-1	ASTTEPTEAF
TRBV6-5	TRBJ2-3	ASRLGTSWDTQY
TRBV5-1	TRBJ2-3	ASSLEQGAGATDTQY
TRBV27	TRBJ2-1	ASSLEPGVNNNEQF
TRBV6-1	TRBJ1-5	ASGVNQPQH
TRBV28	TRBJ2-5	ASSWTTIQETQY
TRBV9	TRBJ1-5	ASSVGQGDQPQH
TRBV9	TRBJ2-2	ASSAPGGGNTGELF
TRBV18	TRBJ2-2	ASSPGGRATGELF
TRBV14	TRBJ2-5	ASSREREGGETQY
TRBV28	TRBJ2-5	ASSPIAGVRETQY
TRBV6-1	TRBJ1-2	ASSDPGEGNGYT
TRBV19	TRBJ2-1	ASTTPGMTYNEQF
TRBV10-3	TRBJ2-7	AISASNSYEQY
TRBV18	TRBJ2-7	ASSPRDEQY